This T cell receptor beta chain originates from a study of post-analysis software for immune sequencing data. Study-level findings and limits: Normalized Chao1 diversity was significantly reduced in patients versus controls. Patients had higher frequencies than controls of five or six TRBV segments, including TRBV5-6, TRBV5-1 and TRBV20-1.

This clonotype came up once. Its specificity is not known. V lost 5 bases and J lost 14, with 16 bases in between. The CDR3 covers 12 residues. Germline assignment: CDR1 KGHSH and CDR2 LQKENI. Unique-molecular-identifier-tagged TCR beta cDNA libraries were used. One entry per CDR3 protein, called by TCRdb with MiXCR from the PCR reads. The sample shows about 210,000 distinct CDR3 sequences, approximately 29% of them seen only once. Specimen: blood. The genes are TRBV18 and TRBJ2-4; the D gene could be TRBD1 or TRBD2 (5 bases each). The TCR was taken from a girl aged 2-17 years with multiple sclerosis. The CDR3 region has the DNA TGTGCCAGCTCATCAAGAGGTCAGGGAGAGTACTTC. Protein: CASSSRGQGEYF.